Following are 19 T cell receptor beta chains from one sample sequenced in a study of preoperative IRX-2 immunotherapy in early breast cancer. Stated treatment: preoperative locoregional IRX-2 cytokine immunotherapy. Measured with immunoSEQ multiplex PCR; TCRdb has only the in-frame clones, and not every one. The sample lists roughly 99,000 clones, 86% occurring once. Sequencing was performed on tumor tissue, taken after IRX-2 immunotherapy. The receptors were gathered from a human donor with breast cancer.

The chain is built from TRBV23-1 and TRBJ2-3; 7 bases agree with TRBD2. TRBV23-1 falls under the ORF class, with uncertain function. V was pared by 6 bases and J by 4 bases, with 7 bases of the junction left unmatched. The CDR3 is 14 amino acids. The CDR3 loop reads CASSPGGFSDTQYF. The CDR3 bases are TGCGCCAGCAGCCCGGGGGGTTTCTCAGATACGCAGTATTTT.

CDR3 in amino acids: CATEDGLNTEAFF. The DNA for the CDR3 is TGTGCCACCGAGGACGGATTGAACACTGAAGCTTTCTTT. The chain couples TRBV19 to TRBJ1-1; no reliable D call. Trimming removed 10 bases from V and 0 bases from J, with 12 bases in between. There are 13 residues in the CDR3. The germline CDR1 and CDR2 sequences are LNHDA and SQIVND (reference sequence).

The chain links TRBV28 to TRBJ2-4; TRBD1 might be the D (5 bases). V gave up 5 bases and J gave up 3 bases, with 8 bases separating them. This CDR3 spans 13 amino acids. Germline CDR1 and CDR2: MDHEN and SYDVKM. CDR3 protein: CASSRGFKNIQYF. CDR3 in DNA: TGTGCCAGCAGTAGGGGTTTCAAAAACATTCAGTACTTC. Supplemented by reference TRBV28 and TRBJ2-4, the full variable domain reads DVKVTQSSRYLVKRTGEKVFLECVQDMDHENMFWYRQDPGLGLRLIYFSYDVKMKEKGDIPEGYSVSREKKERFSLILESASTNQTSMYLCASSRGFKNIQYFGAGTRLSVL.

J is TRBJ2-2 and V is TRBV28, with D hard to call. Germline CDR1 reads MDHEN; CDR2 reads SYDVKM. This CDR3 spans 14 amino acids. V lost 3 bases, J lost 6 bases, and 11 bases lay in between. CDR3 residues: CASSFVSPAGELFF. CDR3 DNA: TGTGCCAGCAGTTTCGTTTCCCCCGCCGGGGAGCTGTTTTTT.

The V and J genes are TRBV25-1 and TRBJ1-5; D is undetermined. The V and J ends lost 3 bases and 1 base respectively, with 7 bases between them. The CDR3 spans 14 residues. The germline CDR1 and CDR2 sequences are MGHDK and SYGVNS. The CDR3 DNA is TGTGCCAGCAGTGATAACCTGAGCAATCAGCCCCAGCATTTT. Protein product: CASSDNLSNQPQHF.

The V gene is TRBV29-1, the J gene TRBJ2-1; TRBD1 is a possible D gene (6 bases). With 6 bases removed from V and 6 bases from J, the gap between germline ends came to 21 bases. The CDR3 loop spans 15 amino acids. Germline loops: CDR1 SQVTM, CDR2 ANQGSEA. The CDR3 DNA reads as TGCAGCGTAAACCCCGGGACACAATTGGGCAATGAGCAGTTCTTC. Translated: CSVNPGTQLGNEQFF.

The rearrangement uses TRBV7-7 and TRBJ2-1; TRBD2 agrees at 10 bases. V lost 1 base to trimming and J lost 4 bases; unmatched junction nucleotides: 7. Germline CDR1 SSHAT, CDR2 FNYEAQ (reference sequence). This CDR3 comprises 17 residues. The CDR3 DNA is TGTGCCAGCAGCTTAGATGTCGGAGCGGGGGGGTACAATGAGCAGTTCTTC. It codes for CASSLDVGAGGYNEQFF.

The CDR3 DNA is TGTGCCAGCTCACCACCGGACCGGAACACTGAAGCTTTCTTT. Its protein product is CASSPPDRNTEAFF. V is TRBV18 and J is TRBJ1-1; D ambiguous. The CDR3 spans 14 residues. V was clipped by 0 bases and J by 1 base, with 6 bases between them. Germline V lookup: CDR1 KGHSH, CDR2 LQKENI.

CDR3 in amino acids: CASSYQGAGANVLTF. In nucleotides, the CDR3 is TGCGCCAGCAGCTATCAGGGGGCTGGGGCCAACGTCCTGACTTTC. The chain links TRBV5-1 to TRBJ2-6, with 7 bases lining up with TRBD1. Losses at the gene ends were 3 bases for V and 2 bases for J; bases not matched to a gene: 2. Germline CDR1 reads SGHRS; CDR2 reads YFSETQ. CDR3 size: 15 residues.

The rearrangement uses TRBV23-1 and TRBJ1-1; D gene ambiguous. TRBV23-1 carries the ORF label, with uncertain function. This CDR3 comprises 13 residues. V lost 6 bases and J lost 1, with 9 bases in between. In DNA, the CDR3 is TGCGCCAGCAGCTCTACAACGAACACTGAAGCTTTCTTT. Amino acids: CASSSTTNTEAFF.

This clone was recorded only once. The chain joins TRBV19 to TRBJ1-6; D gene unclear. V was pared by 0 bases and J by 9 bases, with 12 bases between. Germline CDR1 and CDR2: LNHDA and SQIVND (reference sequence). This CDR3 region has 15 residues. The CDR3 DNA follows: TGTGCCAGTAGTATAGATTCCCAAGGCGGTTCACCCCTCCACTTT. Translating it yields CASSIDSQGGSPLHF. Full variable domain (outside the CDR3, taken from reference TRBV19 and TRBJ1-6): DGGITQSPKYLFRKEGQNVTLSCEQNLNHDAMYWYRQDPGQGLRLIYYSQIVNDFQKGDIAEGYSVSREKKESFPLTVTSAQKNPTAFYLCASSIDSQGGSPLHFGNGTRLTVT.

This rearrangement joins TRBV5-1 to TRBJ1-4; D is possibly TRBD1 (6 bases). This CDR3 is 16 amino acids long. CDR1 and CDR2 from the germline V gene are SGHRS and YFSETQ. The V gene lost 4 bases and the J gene lost 5 bases, with 18 bases spanning the gap. The CDR3 loop is CASSLVFGTQNEKLFF. The CDR3 DNA reads as TGCGCCAGCAGCCTGGTTTTTGGGACACAAAATGAAAAACTGTTTTTT.

This chain connects TRBV29-1 to TRBJ1-5, with 7 bases fitting TRBD1. This CDR3 is built from 14 residues. Trimming took 5 bases from V and 2 from J; bases not matched to a gene: 6. CDR1 and CDR2 (germline): SQVTM, ANQGSEA. CDR3 residues: CSVRLDRGNQPQHF. CDR3 coding DNA: TGCAGCGTTCGACTCGACAGGGGCAATCAGCCCCAGCATTTT.

The J gene is TRBJ2-7, the V gene TRBV19; 9 nucleotides line up with TRBD1. CDR1 LNHDA and CDR2 SQIVND come from the germline V gene (reference sequence). The CDR3 loop spans 15 amino acids. V was pared by 5 bases and J by 3 bases, with 8 bases of the junction left unmatched. CDR3 sequence (DNA): TGTGCCAGTAGTGTAACAGGGGGCATCGGCTACGAGCAGTACTTC. This encodes CASSVTGGIGYEQYF.

The table lists this clone with a few counts. V is TRBV15 and J is TRBJ2-1; TRBD2 matches 10 bases. The V segment lost 1 base and the J segment 2 bases; nucleotides outside the gene matches: 5. The CDR3 has 17 residues. Germline CDR1 reads LNHNV; CDR2 reads YYDKDF (reference sequence). The CDR3 region is CATSRVPSGGPYNEQFF. The CDR3 DNA follows: TGTGCCACCAGCAGAGTCCCTAGCGGGGGCCCCTACAATGAGCAGTTCTTC. Looking up the rest from reference TRBV15 and TRBJ2-1 gives the full variable domain: DAMVIQNPRYQVTQFGKPVTLSCSQTLNHNVMYWYQQKSSQAPKLLFHYYDKDFNNEADTPDNFQSRRPNTSFCFLDIRSPGLGDTAMYLCATSRVPSGGPYNEQFFGPGTRLTVL.

The chain joins TRBV15 to TRBJ2-5; D is possibly TRBD1 (5 bases). This CDR3 is built from 15 residues. Germline lookup yields CDR1 LNHNV and CDR2 YYDKDF (reference sequence). V lost 0 bases to trimming and J lost 1 base, with 9 bases between them. CDR3 in DNA: TGTGCCACCAGCAGAGATGACAGACCCCAAGAGACCCAGTACTTC. Translation gives CATSRDDRPQETQYF.

The chain couples TRBV23-1 to TRBJ1-2; 7 bases are a match to TRBD1. TRBV23-1 is identified as an open reading frame with a role that is uncertain. Trimming at V came to 6 bases and at J to 9 bases, leaving 13 bases not matched to a gene. This CDR3 comprises 14 residues. The CDR3 reads CASSQAQGLSRYTF. The CDR3 bases are TGCGCCAGCAGCCAGGCACAGGGGCTAAGCCGCTACACCTTC.

The J gene is TRBJ2-7, the V gene TRBV7-1, with D perhaps matching TRBD1 (5 bases). TRBV7-1 is identified as an open reading frame with a role that is uncertain. The CDR3 is 13 amino acids. Trimming removed 6 bases at V and 1 base at J, with 10 bases between. The DNA of the CDR3 is TGTGCCAGCAGTTCGACAGCTTCCTACGAGCAGTACTTC. Encoded protein: CASSSTASYEQYF.

This clone was recorded once. X is used for the amino acid whose nucleotide is unread or ambiguous. The chain is built from TRBV5-1 and TRBJ2-1; 8 positions agree with TRBD1. The CDR3 length is 14 residues. V gave up 3 bases and J gave up 10 bases; unmatched junction bases: 9. Germline lookup yields CDR1 SGHRS and CDR2 YFSETQ. The CDR3 nucleotides read TGCGCCAGCAGCTCCRGGACAGGGTCTAGGGAGCAGTTCTTC. Translating gives CASSSXTGSREQFF.